This T cell receptor beta chain was observed in a study of blood T cell repertoires in COVID-19. Study at large: The study drew acute and convalescent COVID-19 samples from the United States, Italy and Spain.

The study drew participants aged about 18 to 90 years from 20 to 30 US areas. Clinical history reported by participants formed the basis on which cohorts were assigned. In the original processing: Amplifying reference gene primers gave estimates of nucleated cell counts. Method: immunoSEQ multiplex PCR; TCRdb's copy keeps in-frame clones and lacks some. The V and J calls and clone size are taken from that table; D and trimming were inferred from the DNA. This sample yields 250,000 or so clones, of which about 91% are seen a single time; 2.5% to 3% belongs to the top ten. Input material: PBMCs or T cells enriched from blood (not recorded which). The clonotype originates from a woman in her 30s with acute COVID-19.

CDR3 coding DNA: TGTGCCAGCAGCTTGGGACAGGGTTTTGATACGCAGTATTTT. It encodes CASSLGQGFDTQYF. J is TRBJ2-3 and V is TRBV7-2; 9 bases line up with TRBD1. CDR1 and CDR2 from the germline V gene are SGHTA and FQGNSA. The CDR3 loop spans 14 amino acids. V gave up 3 bases and J gave up 6 bases; unmatched junction bases: 4. Drawing the rest from reference TRBV7-2 and TRBJ2-3, the complete variable domain is GAGVSQSPSNKVTEKGKDVELRCDPISGHTALYWYRQSLGQGLEFLIYFQGNSAPDKSGLPSDRFSAERTGGSVSTLTIQRTQQEDSAVYLCASSLGQGFDTQYFGPGTRLTVL.